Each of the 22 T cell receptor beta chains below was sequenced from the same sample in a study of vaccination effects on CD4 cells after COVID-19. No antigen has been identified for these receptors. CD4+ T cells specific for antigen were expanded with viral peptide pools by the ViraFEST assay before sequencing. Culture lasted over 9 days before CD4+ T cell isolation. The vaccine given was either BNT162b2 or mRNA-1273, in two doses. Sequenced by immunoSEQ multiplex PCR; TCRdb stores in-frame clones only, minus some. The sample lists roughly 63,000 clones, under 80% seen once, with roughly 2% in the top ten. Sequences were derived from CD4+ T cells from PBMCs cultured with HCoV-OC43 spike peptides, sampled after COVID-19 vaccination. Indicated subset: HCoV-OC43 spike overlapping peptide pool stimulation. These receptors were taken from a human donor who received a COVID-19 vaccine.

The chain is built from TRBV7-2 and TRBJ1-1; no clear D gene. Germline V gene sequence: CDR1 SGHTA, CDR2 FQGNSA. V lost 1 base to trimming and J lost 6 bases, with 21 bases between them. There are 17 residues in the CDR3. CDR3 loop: CASSLVSGGGKRAEAFF. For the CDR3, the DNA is TGTGCCAGCAGCTTAGTTTCGGGAGGAGGTAAGAGAGCTGAAGCTTTCTTT.

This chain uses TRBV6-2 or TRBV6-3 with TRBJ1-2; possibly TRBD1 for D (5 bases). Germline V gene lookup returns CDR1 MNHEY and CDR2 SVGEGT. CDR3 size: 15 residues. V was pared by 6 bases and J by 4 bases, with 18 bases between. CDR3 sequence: CASSPTGRGAYGYTF. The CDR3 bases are TGTGCCAGCAGCCCCACCGGTAGAGGGGCCTATGGCTACACCTTC.

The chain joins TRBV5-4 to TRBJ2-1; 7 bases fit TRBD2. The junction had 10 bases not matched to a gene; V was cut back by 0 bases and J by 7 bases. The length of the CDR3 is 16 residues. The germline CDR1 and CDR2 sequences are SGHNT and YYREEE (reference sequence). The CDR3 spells CASSLARTSGTNEQFF. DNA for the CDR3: TGTGCCAGCAGCTTGGCACGGACTAGTGGGACGAATGAGCAGTTCTTC.

The DNA for the CDR3 is TGTGCCAGCAGCGTAGGCACAGTTAACTATGGCTACACCTTC. Amino acids: CASSVGTVNYGYTF. The chain uses TRBV9 and TRBJ1-2; D gene unclear. V lost 0 bases and J lost 1, with 7 bases in between. This CDR3 has 14 residues. Germline V CDR1 and CDR2: SGDLS, YYNGEE.

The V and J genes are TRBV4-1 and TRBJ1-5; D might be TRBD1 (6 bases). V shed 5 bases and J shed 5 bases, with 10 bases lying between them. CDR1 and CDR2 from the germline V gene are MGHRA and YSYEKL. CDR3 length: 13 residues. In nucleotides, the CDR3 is TGCGCCAGCAGCGGGACATCTCATCAGCCCCAGCATTTT. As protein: CASSGTSHQPQHF.

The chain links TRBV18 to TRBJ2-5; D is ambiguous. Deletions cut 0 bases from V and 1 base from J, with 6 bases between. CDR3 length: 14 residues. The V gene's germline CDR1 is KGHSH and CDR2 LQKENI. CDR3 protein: CASSPPEIQETQYF. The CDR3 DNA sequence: TGTGCCAGCTCACCACCGGAGATCCAAGAGACCCAGTACTTC.

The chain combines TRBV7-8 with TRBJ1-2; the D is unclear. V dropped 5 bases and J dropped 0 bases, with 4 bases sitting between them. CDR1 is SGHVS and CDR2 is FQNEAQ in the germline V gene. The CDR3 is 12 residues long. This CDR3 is CASSLTNYGYTF. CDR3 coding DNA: TGTGCCAGCAGCCTCACTAACTATGGCTACACCTTC.

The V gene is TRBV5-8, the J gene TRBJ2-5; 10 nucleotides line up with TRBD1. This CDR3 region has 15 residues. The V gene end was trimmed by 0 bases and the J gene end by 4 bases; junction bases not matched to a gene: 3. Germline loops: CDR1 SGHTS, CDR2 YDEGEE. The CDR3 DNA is TGTGCCAGCAGCTTGGAAGGGACAGGGGTAGAGACCCAGTACTTC. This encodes CASSLEGTGVETQYF.

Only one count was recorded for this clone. The CDR3 here is CASGTDQNQPQHF. The CDR3, as DNA: TGTGCCTCCGGGACGGACCAAAATCAGCCCCAGCATTTT. The chain couples TRBV30 to TRBJ1-5, with D maybe TRBD1 (5 bases). From germline, CDR1 is GTSNPN and CDR2 SVGIG (reference sequence). This CDR3 has 13 amino acids. Trimming took 7 bases from V and 4 from J, leaving 14 bases between them.

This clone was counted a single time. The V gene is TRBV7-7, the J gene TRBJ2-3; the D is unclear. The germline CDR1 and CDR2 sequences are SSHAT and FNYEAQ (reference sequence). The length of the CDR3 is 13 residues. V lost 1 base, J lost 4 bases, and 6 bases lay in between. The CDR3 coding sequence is TGTGCCAGCAGCTTAGGTGATGCAGATACGCAGTATTTT. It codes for CASSLGDADTQYF.

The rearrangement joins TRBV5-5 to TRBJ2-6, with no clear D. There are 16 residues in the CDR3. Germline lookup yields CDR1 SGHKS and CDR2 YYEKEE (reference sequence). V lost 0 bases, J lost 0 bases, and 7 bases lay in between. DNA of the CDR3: TGTGCCAGCAGCTTGGCCCAGTTCTCTGGGGCCAACGTCCTGACTTTC. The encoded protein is CASSLAQFSGANVLTF. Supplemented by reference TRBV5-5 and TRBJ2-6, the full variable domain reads DAGVTQSPTHLIKTRGQQVTLRCSPISGHKSVSWYQQVLGQGPQFIFQYYEKEERGRGNFPDRFSARQFPNYSSELNVNALLLGDSALYLCASSLAQFSGANVLTFGAGSRLTVL.

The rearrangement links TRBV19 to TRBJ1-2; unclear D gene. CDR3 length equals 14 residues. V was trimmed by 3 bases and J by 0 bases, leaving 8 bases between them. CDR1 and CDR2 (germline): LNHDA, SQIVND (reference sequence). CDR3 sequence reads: CASSILGSNYGYTF. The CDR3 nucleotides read TGTGCCAGTAGTATTTTGGGCTCTAACTATGGCTACACCTTC. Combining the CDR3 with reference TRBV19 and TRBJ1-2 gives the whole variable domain DGGITQSPKYLFRKEGQNVTLSCEQNLNHDAMYWYRQDPGQGLRLIYYSQIVNDFQKGDIAEGYSVSREKKESFPLTVTSAQKNPTAFYLCASSILGSNYGYTFGSGTRLTVV.

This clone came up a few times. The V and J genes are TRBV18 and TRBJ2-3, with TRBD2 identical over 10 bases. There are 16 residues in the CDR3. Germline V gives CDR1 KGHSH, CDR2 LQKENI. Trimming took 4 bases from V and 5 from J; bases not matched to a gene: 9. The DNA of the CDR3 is TGTGCCAGCTCACGGAGAGCTAGCGGGGGAATAGATACGCAGTATTTT. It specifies CASSRRASGGIDTQYF.

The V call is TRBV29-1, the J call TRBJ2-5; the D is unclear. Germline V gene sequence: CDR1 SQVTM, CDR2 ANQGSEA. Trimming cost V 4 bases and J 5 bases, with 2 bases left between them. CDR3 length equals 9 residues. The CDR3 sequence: CSVGETQYF. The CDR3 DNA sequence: TGCAGCGTTGGGGAGACCCAGTACTTC.

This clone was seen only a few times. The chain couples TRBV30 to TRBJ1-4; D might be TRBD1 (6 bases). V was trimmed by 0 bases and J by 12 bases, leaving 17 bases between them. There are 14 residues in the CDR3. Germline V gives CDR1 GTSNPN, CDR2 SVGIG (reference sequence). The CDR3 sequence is CAWSVWGLGYELFF. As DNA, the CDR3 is TGTGCCTGGAGTGTCTGGGGGCTAGGTTATGAACTGTTTTTT.

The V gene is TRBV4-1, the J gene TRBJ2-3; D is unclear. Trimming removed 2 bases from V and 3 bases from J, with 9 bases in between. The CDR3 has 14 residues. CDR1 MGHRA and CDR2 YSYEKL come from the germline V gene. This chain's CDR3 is CASSQPPPTDTQYF. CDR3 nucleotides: TGCGCCAGCAGCCAACCTCCCCCGACAGATACGCAGTATTTT.

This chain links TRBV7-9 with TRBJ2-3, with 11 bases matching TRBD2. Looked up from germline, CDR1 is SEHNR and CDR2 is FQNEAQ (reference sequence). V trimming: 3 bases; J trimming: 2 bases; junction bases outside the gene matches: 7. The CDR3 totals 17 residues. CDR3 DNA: TGTGCCAGCAGCTTTGGCCTAGCGGGGGGAGCCACAGATACGCAGTATTTT. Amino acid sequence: CASSFGLAGGATDTQYF.

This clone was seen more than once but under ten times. CDR3 sequence reads: CASSATQGGNTIYF. The CDR3 DNA reads TGTGCCAGCTCAGCGACGCAGGGTGGAAACACCATATATTTT. The V and J genes are TRBV18 and TRBJ1-3; D may be TRBD1 (5 bases). CDR1 and CDR2 from the germline V gene are KGHSH and LQKENI. Trimming removed 5 bases from V and 3 bases from J, with 11 bases in between. The length of the CDR3 is 14 residues.

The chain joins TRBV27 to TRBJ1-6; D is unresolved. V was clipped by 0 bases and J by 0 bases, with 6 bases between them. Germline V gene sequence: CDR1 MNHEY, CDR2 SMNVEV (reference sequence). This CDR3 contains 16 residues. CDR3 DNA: TGTGCCAGCAGTTTATCGCAGAGCTCCTATAATTCACCCCTCCACTTT. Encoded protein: CASSLSQSSYNSPLHF.

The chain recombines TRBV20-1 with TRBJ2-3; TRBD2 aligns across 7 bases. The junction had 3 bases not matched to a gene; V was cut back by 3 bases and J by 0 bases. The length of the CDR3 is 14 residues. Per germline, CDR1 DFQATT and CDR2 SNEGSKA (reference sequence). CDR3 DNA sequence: TGCAGTGCTAGTCTGCGGGGGAGCACAGATACGCAGTATTTT. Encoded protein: CSASLRGSTDTQYF.

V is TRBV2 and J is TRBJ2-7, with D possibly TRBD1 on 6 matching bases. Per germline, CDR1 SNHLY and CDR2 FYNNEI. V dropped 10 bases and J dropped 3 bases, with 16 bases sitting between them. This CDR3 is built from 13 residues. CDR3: CATSPKGGYEQYV. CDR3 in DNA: TGTGCCACGAGCCCGAAAGGGGGCTACGAGCAGTACGTC.

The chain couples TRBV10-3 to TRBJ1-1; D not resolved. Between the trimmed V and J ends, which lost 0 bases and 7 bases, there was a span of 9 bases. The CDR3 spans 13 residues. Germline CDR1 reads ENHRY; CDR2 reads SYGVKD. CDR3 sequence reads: CAISESVSSEAFF. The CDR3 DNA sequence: TGTGCCATCAGTGAGTCGGTCAGCAGTGAAGCTTTCTTT.